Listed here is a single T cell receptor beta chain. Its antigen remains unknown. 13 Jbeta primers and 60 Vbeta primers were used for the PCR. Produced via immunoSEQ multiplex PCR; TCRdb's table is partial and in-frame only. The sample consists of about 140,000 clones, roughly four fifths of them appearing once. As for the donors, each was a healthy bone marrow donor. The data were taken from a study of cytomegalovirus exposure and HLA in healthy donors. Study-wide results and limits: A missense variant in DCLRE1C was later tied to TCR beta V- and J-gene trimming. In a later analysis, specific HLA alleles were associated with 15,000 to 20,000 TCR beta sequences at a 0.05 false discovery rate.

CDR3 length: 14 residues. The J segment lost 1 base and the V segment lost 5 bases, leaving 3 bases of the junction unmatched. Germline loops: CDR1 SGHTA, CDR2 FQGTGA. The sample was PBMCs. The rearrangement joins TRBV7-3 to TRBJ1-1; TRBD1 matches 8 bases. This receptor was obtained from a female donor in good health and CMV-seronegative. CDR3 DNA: TGTGCCAGCAGCCGGACAGGGCCGAACACTGAAGCTTTCTTT. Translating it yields CASSRTGPNTEAFF. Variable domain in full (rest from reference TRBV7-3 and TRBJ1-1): GAGVSQTPSNKVTEKGKYVELRCDPISGHTALYWYRQSLGQGPEFLIYFQGTGAADDSGLPNDRFFAVRPEGSVSTLKIQRTERGDSAVYLCASSRTGPNTEAFFGQGTRLTVV.